A selection of T cell receptor beta chains follows, all from one sample in a study of regulatory T cells in long-lasting Graves disease. MiXCR was run by TCRdb on the multiplex PCR reads, yielding one entry per CDR3 protein. Of 530,000 or so distinct CDR3 sequences listed, about 16% are singletons. A further study also used this sample, focusing on T cells in Graves' hyperthyroidism and ophthalmopathy.

Sequencing was performed on peripheral blood mononuclear cells (PBMCs), taken at new diagnosis, from a patient treated with antithyroid drugs. The source of these receptors is a man between 18 and 29 years old with Graves disease. Both conserved end residues are part of each CDR3. The D gene is left open where the match is weak. The size of a clone is reported for some rows only, either as once, few or many, or as a class for expanded clones.

>TRBV10-2|few|TRBJ1-1|.
TGCGCCAGCATTCCCTTACGGGGACGGACCACTGAAGCTTTCTTT
CASIPLRGRTTEAFF
>TRBV19|few|TRBJ2-1|.
TGTGCCAGTACAGGGTCTGGGTTTAGGGGCAATGAGCAGTTCTTC
CASTGSGFRGNEQFF
>TRBV12-3/TRBV12-4|many|TRBJ2-1|.
TGTGCCAGCAGTGGGCAGGGAAATGAGCAGTTCTTC
CASSGQGNEQFF
>TRBV27|many|TRBJ2-7|TRBD1
TGTGCCAGCAGTTATTCGACAGGGGGCTACGAGCAGTACTTC
CASSYSTGGYEQYF
>TRBV29-1|.|TRBJ2-1|TRBD1
TGCAGCGTCTACCACAGGGGTGCCTTCAATGAGCAGTTCTTC
CSVYHRGAFNEQFF
>TRBV20-1|.|TRBJ1-1|.
TGCAGTGCTAGAGATGCCGTCACGAACACTGAAGCTTTCTTT
CSARDAVTNTEAFF
>TRBV20-1|many|TRBJ2-3|TRBD2
TGCAGTGCTAGTACTAGCGGGAGTAGATTTTACACAGATACGCAGTATTTT
CSASTSGSRFYTDTQYF
>TRBV11-1|many|TRBJ2-7|.
TGTGCCAGCAGCTTAACCCTAACCTCCTACGAGCAGTACTTC
CASSLTLTSYEQYF
>TRBV20-1|few|TRBJ2-1|TRBD2
TGCAGTGCTAGATTAGCGGGAGGACCCTCCCTCTACAATGAGCAGTTCTTC
CSARLAGGPSLYNEQFF
>TRBV5-4|.|TRBJ2-7|.
TGTGCCAGCAGCAGTGGGTTCTCGGGCAGTCTCGGGTACGAGCAGTACTTC
CASSSGFSGSLGYEQYF
>TRBV5-1|many|TRBJ1-1|TRBD1
TGCGCCAGCAGCCCGGACAGGGGGGCGAGGGGCACTGAAGCTTTCTTT
CASSPDRGARGTEAFF
>TRBV5-5|.|TRBJ1-4|TRBD1
TGTGCCAGCAGCCCCCAAGGGGGCGAGGTTGAAAAACTGTTTTTT
CASSPQGGEVEKLFF
>TRBV12-3/TRBV12-4|many|TRBJ2-2|.
TGTGCCAGCCGAATTGAGGGGGAGCTGTTTTTT
CASRIEGELFF
>TRBV12-5|many|TRBJ2-5|.
TGTGCTAGTGGTTGGAATACAGAGACCCAGTACTTC
CASGWNTETQYF
>TRBV5-8|many|TRBJ1-1|TRBD1
TGTGCCAGCAGTTCCTTAATTGACAGGGCGAACACTGAAGCTTTCTTT
CASSSLIDRANTEAFF
>TRBV30|.|TRBJ1-5|.
TGTGCCTGGAGTCCAGGGAAAAGGCAGCCCCAGCATTTT
CAWSPGKRQPQHF
>TRBV27|.|TRBJ2-1|TRBD1
TGTGTCAGCAGTTTTAACAGGGGCTCCTACAATGAGCAGTTCTTC
CVSSFNRGSYNEQFF
>TRBV3-1|.|TRBJ2-3|.
TGTGCCAGCAGCCCTTTGGGCGGGTCCCCAGATACGCAGTATTTT
CASSPLGGSPDTQYF
>TRBV11-2|.|TRBJ2-7|TRBD1
TGTGCCAGCAGCTTAGAGGGACAGGGGCCTAGTTATGCACACGAGCAGTACTTC
CASSLEGQGPSYAHEQYF
>TRBV28|many|TRBJ1-1|.
TGTGCCAGCAGTTTATGGACCTCCACTGAAGCTTTCTTT
CASSLWTSTEAFF
>TRBV7-9|many|TRBJ2-7|.
TGTGCCAGCAGCTTAGACACGTTCTACGAGCAGTACTTC
CASSLDTFYEQYF
>TRBV11-2|few|TRBJ2-7|.
TGTGCCAGCAGCTTAGGTGGGGCCGGACCCCTTGGCGAGCAGTACTTC
CASSLGGAGPLGEQYF
>TRBV27|few|TRBJ2-4|TRBD2
TGTGCCAGCGGGTCGGGGGGGGCGCGGGGGCAAAACATTCAGTACTTC
CASGSGGARGQNIQYF
>TRBV13|few|TRBJ2-3|TRBD2
TGTGCCAGCAGTTACCCCCGACTAGCGGGAGTTTTAGATACGCAGTATTTT
CASSYPRLAGVLDTQYF
>TRBV5-5|few|TRBJ1-2|.
TGTGCCAGCAGCTTGGGGGCGTTAAACTATGGCTACACCTTC
CASSLGALNYGYTF
>TRBV24-1|.|TRBJ2-5|TRBD1
TGTGCCACCAGTGATTCGGGACAGGGGGCTAGAGAGACCCAGTACTTC
CATSDSGQGARETQYF
>TRBV7-9|few|TRBJ1-6|.
TGTGCCAGCAGCTTAAGTCAGGGGTGGTCACCCCTCCACTTT
CASSLSQGWSPLHF
>TRBV3-1|many|TRBJ2-7|.
TGTGCCAGCAGCCAAAGCAGTACAGCGGCGGGCTACGAGCAGTACTTC
CASSQSSTAAGYEQYF
>TRBV5-1|many|TRBJ1-6|TRBD1
TGCGCCAGCCAAGGACAGGCCTCTAATTCACCCCTCCACTTT
CASQGQASNSPLHF
>TRBV7-9|.|TRBJ2-7|.
TGTGCCAGCAGACACGGGGGGGACAGTGTTTCCTACGAGCAGTACTTC
CASRHGGDSVSYEQYF
>TRBV29-1|.|TRBJ1-2|.
TGCAGCGTCGAAAACTATGGCTACACCTTC
CSVENYGYTF
>TRBV28|.|TRBJ1-1|TRBD1
TGCGCCAGCAGTTCGACGACAGGGAAGGGTTGCACTGAAGCTTTCTTT
CASSSTTGKGCTEAFF
>TRBV6-1|.|TRBJ1-3|.
TGTGCCAGCAGTCCTTTAGATTCTGGAAACACCATATATTTT
CASSPLDSGNTIYF
>TRBV12-3/TRBV12-4|many|TRBJ2-1|.
TGTGCCAGCAGTTTGACAGAAAGTGGCGATGAGCAGTTCTTC
CASSLTESGDEQFF
>TRBV5-1|.|TRBJ1-4|TRBD1
TGCGCCAGCAGCTTCGGACAGGGGGAGGAAAAACTGTTTTTT
CASSFGQGEEKLFF
>TRBV13|few|TRBJ2-7|TRBD2
TGTGCCAGCACCCTGGGGACTAGCGGGAGGAACGAGCAGTACTTC
CASTLGTSGRNEQYF
>TRBV7-9|many|TRBJ2-5|TRBD1
TGTGCCAGCAGCCCTACCCTCGGACAGGGTGAGCTAAGAGAGACCCAGTACTTC
CASSPTLGQGELRETQYF
>TRBV10-3|.|TRBJ2-3|.
TGTGCCATCAGTGTCGGGGGCACCAGCACAGATACGCAGTATTTT
CAISVGGTSTDTQYF
>TRBV9|few|TRBJ2-2|TRBD2
TGTGCCAGCGCACGAGGACTAGCGGGAGGGAACACCGGGGAGCTGTTTTTT
CASARGLAGGNTGELFF
>TRBV7-2|.|TRBJ2-1|TRBD2
TGTGCCAGCAGCCAACCTCTAGCGGGGGAGCGTAGGAATGAGCAGTTCTTC
CASSQPLAGERRNEQFF
>TRBV2|few|TRBJ2-1|.
TGTGCCAGGGGAGCCTACAATGAGCAGTTCTTC
CARGAYNEQFF
>TRBV11-2|few|TRBJ1-6|.
TGTGCCAGCAGCTTCCCGGGGGGGGGTTACTCCTATAATTCACCCCTCCACTTT
CASSFPGGGYSYNSPLHF
>TRBV9|.|TRBJ2-5|TRBD1
TGTGCCAGCAGCGTAGATCCGACAGGGGAAGAGACCCAGTACTTC
CASSVDPTGEETQYF
>TRBV3-1|many|TRBJ2-1|.
TGTGCCAGCAGCCCCTCGACAGCCAAAAATGAGCAGTTCTTC
CASSPSTAKNEQFF
>TRBV18|.|TRBJ1-2|.
TGTGCCAGCTCTCCACAGAGTGGAGCTAACTATGGCTACACCTTC
CASSPQSGANYGYTF